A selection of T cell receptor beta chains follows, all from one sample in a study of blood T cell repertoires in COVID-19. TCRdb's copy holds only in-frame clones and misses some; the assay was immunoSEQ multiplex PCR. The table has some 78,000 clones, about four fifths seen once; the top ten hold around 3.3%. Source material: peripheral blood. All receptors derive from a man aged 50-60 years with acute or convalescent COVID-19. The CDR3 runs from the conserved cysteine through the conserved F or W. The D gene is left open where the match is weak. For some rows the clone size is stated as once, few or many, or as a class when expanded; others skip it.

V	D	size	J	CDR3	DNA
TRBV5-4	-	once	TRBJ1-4	CASSNQGPATNEKLFF	TGTGCCAGCAGCAATCAGGGCCCGGCAACTAATGAAAAACTGTTTTTT
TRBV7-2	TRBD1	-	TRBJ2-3	CASSLVGQLTDTQYF	TGTGCCAGCAGCTTAGTGGGACAGTTAACAGATACGCAGTATTTT
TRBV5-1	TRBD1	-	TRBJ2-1	CASFRTGASSYNEQFF	TGCGCCAGCTTTCGGACAGGGGCAAGCTCCTACAATGAGCAGTTCTTC
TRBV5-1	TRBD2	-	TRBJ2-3	CASSFGTSGRKTDTQYF	TGCGCCAGCAGCTTTGGGACTAGCGGGAGAAAAACAGATACGCAGTATTTT
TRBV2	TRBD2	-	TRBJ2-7	CASSDSGGADEQYF	TGTGCCAGCAGTGACTCGGGGGGGGCTGACGAGCAGTACTTC
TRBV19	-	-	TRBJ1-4	CATQRQQGINEKLFF	TGTGCCACCCAACGCCAACAGGGAATTAATGAAAAACTGTTTTTT
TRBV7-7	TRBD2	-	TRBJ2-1	CASSQLGLAGGDEQFF	TGTGCCAGCAGTCAACTGGGACTAGCGGGAGGGGATGAGCAGTTCTTC
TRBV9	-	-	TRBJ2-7	CASSEGRRGSYEQYF	TGTGCCAGCAGCGAGGGCCGAAGGGGTTCCTACGAGCAGTACTTC
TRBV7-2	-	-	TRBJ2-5	CASSFGGGETQYF	TGTGCCAGCAGCTTTGGCGGTGGAGAGACCCAGTACTTC
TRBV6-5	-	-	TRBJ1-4	CASTGPGDNEKLFF	TGTGCCAGCACGGGTCCGGGGGATAATGAAAAACTGTTTTTT
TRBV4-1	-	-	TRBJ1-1	CASSQGRQPEAFF	TGCGCCAGCAGCCAAGGGCGACAGCCTGAAGCTTTCTTT